These 5 T cell receptor beta chains share one sample of origin, sequenced in a study of human T cells and chemical hapten exposure. TCRdb re-called the RACE reads through MiXCR, storing one row per CDR3 protein. The sample holds 95,000 to 100,000 distinct CDR3 sequences, 9.5% to 15% seen once. As to time point: patch test 1, 2 weeks after DPC sensitization. The treatment here: therapeutic diphenylcyclopropenone sensitization with weekly scalp DPC. Specimen: whole blood, collected in connection with sensitization to the hapten diphenylcyclopropenone (DPC). The origin of the receptors is a woman between 40 and 55 years old with alopecia areata. Some clones in this sample may be carry-over from other donors' samples.

This clonotype appeared a few times. The chain is built from TRBV11-2 and TRBJ2-7; 7 bases are a match to TRBD2. V shed 1 base and J 5 bases; nucleotides not matched to a gene: 17. Per the germline V gene, CDR1 is SGHAT and CDR2 is FQNNGV. This CDR3 is 18 amino acids long. The CDR3 region is CASSLARSSGGRADEQYF. The DNA for the CDR3 is TGTGCCAGCAGCTTAGCACGGTCCTCAGGAGGGAGGGCCGACGAGCAGTACTTC.

The CDR3 region is CASSLGTGETQYF. The CDR3 DNA sequence: TGTGCCAGCAGTTTAGGGACAGGAGAGACCCAGTACTTC. The J gene is TRBJ2-5, the V gene TRBV12-3 or TRBV12-4, with 7 nucleotides matching TRBD1. Germline trimming cut 1 base from V and 4 bases from J; bases unmatched to any gene: 0. The CDR3 covers 13 residues.

This clonotype was picked up many times. The chain couples TRBV23-1 to TRBJ2-7, with TRBD1 identical over 7 bases. TRBV23-1 is an ORF, with its function uncertain. After removal of 0 bases from V and 1 base from J, the junction contained 9 bases not matched to a gene. CDR3 length: 17 residues. CDR3 in amino acids: CASSQSALGQISYEQYF. Here the CDR3 DNA reads TGCGCCAGCAGTCAATCTGCTCTGGGACAGATTTCCTACGAGCAGTACTTC.

This clonotype was counted many times. The rearrangement uses TRBV6-1 and TRBJ2-3, with D maybe TRBD2 (5 bases). There are 16 residues in the CDR3. V lost 6 bases and J 3 bases, leaving 19 bases between the germline ends. The germline V gene encodes CDR1 MNHNS and CDR2 SASEGT. CDR3 sequence: CASSVPIGSGTDTQYF. The DNA of the CDR3 is TGTGCCAGCAGCGTCCCTATAGGGAGTGGTACAGATACGCAGTATTTT.

CDR3 protein: CASSRLAGGKGNEQFF. The CDR3 DNA reads as TGTGCCAGCAGCCGACTAGCGGGAGGGAAAGGGAATGAGCAGTTCTTC. The genes are TRBV6-6 and TRBJ2-1, with 14 bases fitting TRBD2. Germline CDR1 is MNHNY and CDR2 is SVGAGI (reference sequence). With 6 bases clipped from V and 7 bases from J, the junction kept 8 bases outside the gene matches. The CDR3 extends over 16 amino acids.